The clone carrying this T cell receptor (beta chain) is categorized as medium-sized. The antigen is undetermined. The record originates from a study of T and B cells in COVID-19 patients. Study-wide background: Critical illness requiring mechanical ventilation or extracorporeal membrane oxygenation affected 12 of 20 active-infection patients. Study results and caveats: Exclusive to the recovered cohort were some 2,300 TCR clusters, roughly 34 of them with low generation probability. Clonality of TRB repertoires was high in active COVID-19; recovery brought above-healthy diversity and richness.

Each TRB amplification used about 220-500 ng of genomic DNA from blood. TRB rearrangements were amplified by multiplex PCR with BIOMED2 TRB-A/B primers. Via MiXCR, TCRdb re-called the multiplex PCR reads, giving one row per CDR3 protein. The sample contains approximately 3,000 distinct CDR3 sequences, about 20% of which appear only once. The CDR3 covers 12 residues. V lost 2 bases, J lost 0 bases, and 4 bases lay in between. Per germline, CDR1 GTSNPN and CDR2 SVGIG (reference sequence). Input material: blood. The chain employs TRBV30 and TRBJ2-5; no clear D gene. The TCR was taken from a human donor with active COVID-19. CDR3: CAWSPNQETQYF. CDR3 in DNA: TGTGCCTGGAGTCCAAACCAAGAGACCCAGTACTTC.